The text below deals with one T cell receptor beta chain. Data came from immunoSEQ multiplex PCR; TCRdb stores just in-frame clones and leaves some out. In the table there are about 30,000 clones, around 90% of which are singletons. CDR1 and CDR2 (germline): MNHEY, SVGEGT. The V gene lost 5 bases and the J gene lost 2 bases, with 19 bases spanning the gap. The CDR3 loop spans 17 amino acids. This entry is derived from a study of blood T cell repertoires in COVID-19. As for the study in general: Acute and convalescent COVID-19 samples came from the United States, Italy and Spain. Sample material is recorded as cDNA or gDNA derived from T cells, B-cell-depleted T cells, or PBMCs.

Material: peripheral blood. The receptor was isolated from a human donor in a cohort sampled during active COVID-19. The chain links TRBV6-2 or TRBV6-3 to TRBJ1-5; D call uncertain. The CDR3 loop is CASSPVGIGEGNQPQHF. The CDR3 DNA reads as TGTGCCAGCAGTCCCGTGGGTATCGGTGAGGGCAATCAGCCCCAGCATTTT.